One and the same sample provided the 13 T cell receptor beta chains below, sequenced in a study of T cells in Graves' hyperthyroidism and ophthalmopathy. RNA transcripts served as the template for amplifying TCR beta CDR3 regions. First-round RT-PCR with HTBI primers amplified the TCR CDR3 region. MiXCR, applied by TCRdb to the multiplex PCR reads, yields one record per CDR3 protein. The top ten hold 30% of the sample, which has fewer than 350,000 distinct CDR3 sequences, approximately 16% seen once. Sequenced sample: blood. These receptors originate from a woman in her fifties or sixties with Graves' hyperthyroidism that later progressed to Graves' ophthalmopathy.

This sequence joins TRBV6-1 and TRBJ1-1; 8 nucleotides line up with TRBD1. The CDR3 has 14 amino acids. V lost 1 base, J lost 4 bases, and 2 bases stayed unmatched. CDR1 is MNHNS, CDR2 SASEGT, per germline. Here the CDR3 reads CASSEGQGSTEAFF. CDR3 bases: TGTGCCAGCAGTGAAGGACAGGGGAGCACTGAAGCTTTCTTT.

This clonotype has a count of ten or more. The V gene is TRBV20-1, the J gene TRBJ1-5; D is unresolved. The V end was cut by 3 bases, the J end by 1 base, with 10 bases between. The CDR3 contains 14 residues. The V gene's germline CDR1 is DFQATT and CDR2 SNEGSKA (reference sequence). The CDR3 loop is CSASKSLSNQPQHF. As DNA, the CDR3 is TGCAGTGCTAGTAAATCTCTGAGCAATCAGCCCCAGCATTTT.

The gene calls are TRBV11-1 and TRBJ2-7, with TRBD2 identical over 10 bases. The CDR3 consists of 15 residues. Germline assignment: CDR1 SGHAT and CDR2 FQDESV (reference sequence). V shed 5 bases, J shed 3 bases, and the junction held 7 bases outside the gene matches. CDR3 amino acids: CASSRLAGVGYEQYF. The CDR3 bases are TGTGCCAGCAGCCGCCTAGCGGGAGTTGGCTACGAGCAGTACTTC.

This clonotype was seen ten or more times. J is TRBJ1-5 and V is TRBV18; D is uncertain. CDR1 KGHSH and CDR2 LQKENI come from the germline V gene. Trimming took 3 bases from V and 4 from J, leaving 13 bases between them. The CDR3 length is 15 residues. The CDR3 region is CASSPQFQGNQPQHF. The DNA of the CDR3 is TGTGCCAGCTCACCTCAATTCCAAGGGAATCAGCCCCAGCATTTT.

In this sample, this clonotype turned up many times. The V and J genes are TRBV7-8 and TRBJ1-1; the D is unclear. This CDR3 has 14 residues. The ends were cut back, 1 base at V and 1 base at J, with 7 bases in the middle. The germline V gene encodes CDR1 SGHVS and CDR2 FQNEAQ. Here the CDR3 reads CASSLGPGNTEAFF. Here the CDR3 DNA reads TGTGCCAGCAGCTTAGGACCGGGGAACACTGAAGCTTTCTTT. Complete variable domain (other parts from reference TRBV7-8 and TRBJ1-1): GAGVSQSPRYKVAKRGQDVALRCDPISGHVSLFWYQQALGQGPEFLTYFQNEAQLDKSGLPSDRFFAERPEGSVSTLKIQRTQQEDSAVYLCASSLGPGNTEAFFGQGTRLTVV.

This clonotype showed up many times. The chain combines TRBV28 with TRBJ2-2, with 9 positions matching TRBD1. This CDR3 has 18 residues. V shed 2 bases and J 1 base; nucleotides not matched to a gene: 8. CDR1 and CDR2 from the germline V gene are MDHEN and SYDVKM. CDR3 loop: CASSLRTGDLMNTGELFF. Here the CDR3 DNA reads TGTGCCAGCAGTTTAAGGACAGGGGACCTCATGAACACCGGGGAGCTGTTTTTT.

A remark on this clonotype: A much larger clone lies a single base off, so this may be a read error. This chain joins TRBV7-8 and TRBJ2-7, with TRBD1 identical over 8 bases. The germline CDR1 and CDR2 sequences are SGHVS and FQNEAQ. After removal of 5 bases from V and 3 bases from J, the junction contained 9 bases not matched to a gene. The CDR3 runs 15 residues. The CDR3: CASSPRQGFSYEQYF. The CDR3 bases are TGTGCCAGCAGCCCGAGACAGGGGTTTAGCTACGAGCAGTACTTC.

This clonotype came up many times. This chain uses TRBV24-1 with TRBJ1-5; tentative D call: TRBD1 (5 bases). CDR3 length: 13 residues. Germline V gene sequence: CDR1 KGHDR, CDR2 SFDVKD. Trimming pared 4 bases from V and 9 bases from J, leaving 12 bases between. In DNA, the CDR3 is TGTGCCACCAGTGACGGGGACGGGCGGCCCCAGCATTTT. The encoded protein is CATSDGDGRPQHF.

The rearrangement joins TRBV24-1 to TRBJ2-1; 9 bases are shared with TRBD2. V gave up 1 base and J gave up 6 bases; unmatched junction bases: 9. This CDR3 contains 17 residues. Germline loops: CDR1 KGHDR, CDR2 SFDVKD. The CDR3 nucleotides read TGTGCCACCAGTGATTTCTTTAGCGGGAGAGAAGGCAATGAGCAGTTCTTC. Translated: CATSDFFSGREGNEQFF.

This clonotype was recorded only once. This clone may be a read error of a much larger clone one base away. V usage is TRBV3-1 and J usage is TRBJ1-1; D is undetermined. From germline, CDR1 is LGHDT and CDR2 YNNKEL (reference sequence). The CDR3 is 13 residues long. For the CDR3, the DNA is TGTACCAGCAGCCTAAAGGTGTCCACTGAAGCTTTCTTT. Its translation: CTSSLKVSTEAFF. The full variable domain, rest sourced from reference TRBV3-1 and TRBJ1-1, is DTAVSQTPKYLVTQMGNDKSIKCEQNLGHDTMYWYKQDSKKFLKIMFSYNNKELIINETVPNRFSPKSPDKAHLNLHINSLELGDSAVYFCTSSLKVSTEAFFGQGTRLTVV.

In this sample, this clonotype turned up a few times. The V gene is TRBV19, the J gene TRBJ1-5, with D unclear. V dropped 4 bases and J dropped 6 bases, with 16 bases sitting between them. The CDR3 consists of 15 residues. Per germline, CDR1 LNHDA and CDR2 SQIVND (reference sequence). The CDR3 sequence is CASSSPAGRRQPQHF. The CDR3 DNA reads as TGTGCCAGTAGTAGCCCGGCGGGCAGGCGTCAGCCCCAGCATTTT.

The chain is built from TRBV27 and TRBJ2-1; TRBD2 matches at 12 bases. V gave up 6 bases and J gave up 1 base; unmatched junction bases: 16. CDR1 MNHEY and CDR2 SMNVEV come from the germline V gene (reference sequence). The CDR3 has 20 residues. The CDR3 sequence is CASSQVWLAGGPISYNEQFF. CDR3 coding DNA: TGTGCCAGCAGCCAAGTGTGGCTAGCGGGAGGGCCAATATCCTACAATGAGCAGTTCTTC.

V usage is TRBV25-1 and J usage is TRBJ2-1, with no clear D. There are 14 residues in the CDR3. Deletions cut 7 bases from V and 0 bases from J, with 10 bases between. The germline V gene has CDR1 MGHDK and CDR2 SYGVNS. The CDR3 region is CASNWGSSYNEQFF. CDR3 in DNA: TGTGCCAGCAATTGGGGAAGCTCCTACAATGAGCAGTTCTTC.